The T cell receptor (beta chain) described here comes from a study of T cells in Graves' hyperthyroidism and ophthalmopathy. Regarding the study as a whole: Blood held most thyroid clonotypes expanded above 0.001 frequency.

RNA transcripts yielded amplified TCR beta CDR3 regions. A first-round RT-PCR of the TCR CDR3 used the HTBI primer set. TCRdb independently ran MiXCR on the multiplex PCR reads; one entry per CDR3 protein. The table includes hundreds of thousands of distinct CDR3 sequences, approximately 15% detected once. Patients with ophthalmopathy all had a Clinical Activity Score of at least 3, a NOSPECS grade of at least 4 and duration under 3 months. The authors obtained PBMCs from around 11 ml of fresh peripheral blood. About this clonotype itself: Antigen specificity is unknown.

There are 13 residues in the CDR3. The germline V gene has CDR1 MNHEY and CDR2 SMNVEV (reference sequence). Trimming at V came to 7 bases and at J to 3 bases, leaving 3 bases not matched to a gene. The sequencing sample was made of blood. V gene TRBV27 combines with J gene TRBJ2-5; TRBD2 matches at 9 bases. This receptor was obtained from a woman between 35 and 50 years old with Graves' ophthalmopathy. The CDR3 loop reads CASKQREEETQYF. Here the CDR3 DNA reads TGTGCCAGCAAGCAGCGGGAGGAAGAGACCCAGTACTTC.